The 5 T cell receptor beta chains below were found in one sample sequenced in a study of PD-1 blockade in classical Hodgkin lymphoma. Every patient relapsed after autologous stem cell transplantation, and brentuximab vedotin exposure varied. Some clones are missing from TCRdb's copy, which holds only in-frame ones; the method was immunoSEQ multiplex PCR. In the table there are about 13,000 clones, about 94% of which are singletons. The sequencing used peripheral blood mononuclear cells (PBMCs), collected at baseline. These receptors were collected from a human donor with classical Hodgkin lymphoma.

This clone occurred once. This rearrangement joins TRBV13 to TRBJ2-3; the D call may be TRBD1 or TRBD2 (7 bases each). V was clipped by 4 bases and J by 2 bases, with 16 bases between them. The CDR3 contains 16 residues. Per germline, CDR1 PRHDT and CDR2 FYEKMQ (reference sequence). The CDR3 spells CASSSPGGGFTDTQYF. The CDR3 bases are TGTGCCAGCAGCTCCCCAGGGGGGGGCTTCACAGATACGCAGTATTTT. The full variable domain, with the rest looked up from reference TRBV13 and TRBJ2-3, is AAGVIQSPRHLIKEKRETATLKCYPIPRHDTVYWYQQGPGQDPQFLISFYEKMQSDKGSIPDRFSAQQFSDYHSELNMSSLELGDSALYFCASSSPGGGFTDTQYFGPGTRLTVL.

This clone was detected once. The chain joins TRBV7-2 to TRBJ2-7, with D possibly being TRBD2 (5 bases). Germline-derived CDR1 and CDR2 are SGHTA and FQGNSA. The CDR3 has 12 residues. V was clipped by 2 bases and J by 7 bases, with 9 bases between them. CDR3 amino acids: CASSLMRREQYF. The CDR3 DNA follows: TGTGCCAGCAGCTTAATGAGGAGGGAGCAGTACTTC.

The chain uses TRBV6-1 and TRBJ2-1; D remains unclear. CDR3 length: 13 residues. Germline V gene sequence: CDR1 MNHNS, CDR2 SASEGT. V was pared by 5 bases and J by 8 bases, with 13 bases between. The CDR3 protein is CASSRTSWDEQFF. CDR3 coding DNA: TGTGCCAGCAGTAGGACCTCATGGGATGAGCAGTTCTTC.

The CDR3 here is CASSDTWSTTGELFF. The CDR3 DNA sequence: TGTGCCAGCAGTGATACCTGGTCCACAACCGGGGAGCTGTTTTTT. This sequence joins TRBV2 and TRBJ2-2, with D uncertain. Germline CDR1 SNHLY, CDR2 FYNNEI. V was shortened by 3 bases and J by 5 bases, with 13 bases between the two germline ends. The CDR3 is 15 amino acids.

The chain combines TRBV7-9 with TRBJ2-2, with a tentative D call TRBD1 (5 bases). V shed 1 base and J shed 1 base, with 13 bases lying between them. The length of the CDR3 is 17 residues. Germline V CDR1 and CDR2: SEHNR, FQNEAQ (reference sequence). The CDR3 spells CASSLETGRQNTGELFF. The CDR3 nucleotides are TGTGCCAGCAGCTTAGAAACAGGTAGACAGAACACCGGGGAGCTGTTTTTT.